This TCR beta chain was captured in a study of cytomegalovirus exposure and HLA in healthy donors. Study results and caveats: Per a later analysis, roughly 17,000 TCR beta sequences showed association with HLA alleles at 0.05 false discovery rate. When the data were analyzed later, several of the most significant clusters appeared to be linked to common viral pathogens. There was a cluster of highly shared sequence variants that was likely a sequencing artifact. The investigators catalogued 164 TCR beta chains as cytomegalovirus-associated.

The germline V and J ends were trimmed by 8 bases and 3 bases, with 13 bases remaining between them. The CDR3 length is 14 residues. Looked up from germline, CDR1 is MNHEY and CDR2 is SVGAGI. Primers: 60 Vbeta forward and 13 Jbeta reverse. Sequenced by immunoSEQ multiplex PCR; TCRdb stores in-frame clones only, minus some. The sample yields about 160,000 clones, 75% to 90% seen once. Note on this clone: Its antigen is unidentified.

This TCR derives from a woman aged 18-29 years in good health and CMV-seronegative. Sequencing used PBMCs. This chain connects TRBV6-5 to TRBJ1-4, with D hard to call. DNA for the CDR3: TGTGCCAGCGCCCAAGGAGTGTCTAATGAAAAACTGTTTTTT. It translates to CASAQGVSNEKLFF.